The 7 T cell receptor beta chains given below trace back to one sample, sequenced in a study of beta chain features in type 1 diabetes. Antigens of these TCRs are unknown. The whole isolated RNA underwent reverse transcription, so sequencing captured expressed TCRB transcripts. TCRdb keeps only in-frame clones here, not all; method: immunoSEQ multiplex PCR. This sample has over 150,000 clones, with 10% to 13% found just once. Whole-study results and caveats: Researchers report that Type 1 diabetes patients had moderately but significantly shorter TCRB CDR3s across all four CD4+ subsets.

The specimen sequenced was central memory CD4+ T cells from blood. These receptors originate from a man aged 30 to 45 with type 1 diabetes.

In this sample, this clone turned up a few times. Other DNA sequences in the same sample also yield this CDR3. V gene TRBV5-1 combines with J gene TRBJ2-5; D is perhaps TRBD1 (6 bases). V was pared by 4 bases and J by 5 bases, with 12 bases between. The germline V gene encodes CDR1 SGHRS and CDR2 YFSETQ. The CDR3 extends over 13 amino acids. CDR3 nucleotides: TGCGCCAGCAGCAGAGCTAGGGGGGAGACCCAGTACTTC. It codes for CASSRARGETQYF.

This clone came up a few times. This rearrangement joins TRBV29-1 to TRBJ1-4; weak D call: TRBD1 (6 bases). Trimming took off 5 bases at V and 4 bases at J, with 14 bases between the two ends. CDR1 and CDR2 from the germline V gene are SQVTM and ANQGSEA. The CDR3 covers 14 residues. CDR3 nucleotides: TGCAGCGTTCAGACAGCAGGGGTTAATGAAAAACTGTTTTTT. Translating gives CSVQTAGVNEKLFF.

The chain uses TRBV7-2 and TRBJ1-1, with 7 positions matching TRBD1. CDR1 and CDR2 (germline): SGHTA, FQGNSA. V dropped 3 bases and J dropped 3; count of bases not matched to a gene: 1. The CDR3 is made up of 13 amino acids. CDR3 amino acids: CASSFTGDTEAFF. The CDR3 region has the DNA TGTGCCAGCAGCTTCACAGGGGACACTGAAGCTTTCTTT.

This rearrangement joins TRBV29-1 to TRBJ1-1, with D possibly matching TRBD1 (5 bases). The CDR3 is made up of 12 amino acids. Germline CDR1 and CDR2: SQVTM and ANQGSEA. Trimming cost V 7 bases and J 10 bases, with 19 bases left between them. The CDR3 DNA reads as TGCAGCGCCGCTGGTGAAGGGGCCAGAGCTTTCTTT. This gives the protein CSAAGEGARAFF.

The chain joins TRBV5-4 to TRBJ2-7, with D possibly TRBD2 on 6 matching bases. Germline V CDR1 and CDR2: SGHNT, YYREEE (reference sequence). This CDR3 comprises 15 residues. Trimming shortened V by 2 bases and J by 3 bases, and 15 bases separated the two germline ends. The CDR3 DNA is TGTGCCAGCAGCTTACCGGGACGGAGGGACTACGAGCAGTACTTC. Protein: CASSLPGRRDYEQYF.

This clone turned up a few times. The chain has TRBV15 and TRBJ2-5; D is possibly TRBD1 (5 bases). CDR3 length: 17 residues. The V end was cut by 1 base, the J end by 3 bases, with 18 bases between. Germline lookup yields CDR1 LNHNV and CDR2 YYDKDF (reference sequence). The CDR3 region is CATSRGIGQGEEETQYF. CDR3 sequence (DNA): TGTGCCACCAGCAGAGGGATCGGGCAGGGTGAGGAAGAGACCCAGTACTTC.

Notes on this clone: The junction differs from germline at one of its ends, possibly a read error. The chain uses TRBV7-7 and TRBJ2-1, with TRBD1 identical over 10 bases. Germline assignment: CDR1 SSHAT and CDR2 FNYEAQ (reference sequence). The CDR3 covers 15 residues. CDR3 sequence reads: CASSLGTGALDEQFF. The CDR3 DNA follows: TGTGCTAGCAGCCTAGGGACAGGGGCTTTAGATGAGCAGTTCTTC.